Following are 26 T cell receptor beta chains from one sample sequenced in a study of T cell repertoires in cytomegalovirus infection. No cognate antigen is known for these TCRs. TCRdb fed the reads into MiXCR, producing one record per CDR3 protein. The data contain around 800,000 distinct CDR3 sequences, about 30% of them seen just once; the ten biggest clones take up under 15%. Here the sequenced sample was cultured CD8+ T cells from PBMCs, taken from culture after CMV antigen stimulation. These receptors all come from a human donor in good health (CMV status not recorded). Some clones in this sample may be carry-over from other donors' samples.

The chain links TRBV7-6 to TRBJ2-5, with D hard to call. The CDR3 is 15 amino acids. V lost 1 base and J lost 1, with 10 bases in between. Germline assignment: CDR1 SGHVS and CDR2 FNYEAQ. Here the CDR3 reads CASSLGKTSQETQYF. DNA of the CDR3: TGTGCCAGCAGCTTAGGAAAAACTTCCCAAGAGACCCAGTACTTC.

CDR3 loop: CAIGAQDGYTF. As DNA, the CDR3 is TGTGCCATCGGGGCCCAGGACGGCTACACCTTC. The chain carries TRBV10-3 and TRBJ1-2; D perhaps matches TRBD1 (5 bases). The V gene lost 8 bases and the J gene lost 8 bases, with 12 bases spanning the gap. The CDR3 length is 11 residues. Per the germline V gene, CDR1 is ENHRY and CDR2 is SYGVKD.

There are a few counts of this clonotype. V and J are TRBV6-5 and TRBJ2-1, with 12 bases that match TRBD2. The V gene end was trimmed by 0 bases and the J gene end by 6 bases; junction bases not matched to a gene: 3. Germline V gives CDR1 MNHEY, CDR2 SVGAGI. The CDR3 length is 16 residues. The CDR3 here is CASSYSTSGGINEQFF. The CDR3 DNA reads TGTGCCAGCAGTTACTCGACTAGCGGGGGCATCAATGAGCAGTTCTTC.

The chain couples TRBV2 to TRBJ2-7; TRBD1 agrees at 9 bases. CDR3 size: 14 residues. Germline V gene data show CDR1 as SNHLY and CDR2 as FYNNEI. In DNA, the CDR3 is TGTGACAGCAGTGAGGAGACAGGGGGCTACGAGCAGTACGTC. Its protein is CDSSEETGGYEQYV.

This clonotype was recorded a few times. J is TRBJ1-4 and V is TRBV5-4, with 7 bases identical to TRBD1. The J segment lost 7 bases and the V segment lost 4 bases, leaving 7 bases of the junction unmatched. This CDR3 region has 14 residues. Germline values: CDR1 SGHNT, CDR2 YYREEE (reference sequence). CDR3 nucleotide sequence: TGTGCCAGCAGCATGGGGACAGCAACTGAAAAACTGTTTTTT. This gives the protein CASSMGTATEKLFF.

The chain links TRBV4-1 to TRBJ2-1, with TRBD2 as a possible D gene (5 bases). Germline loops: CDR1 MGHRA, CDR2 YSYEKL. This CDR3 has 14 residues. V was clipped by 0 bases and J by 12 bases, with 15 bases between them. CDR3 in DNA: TGCGCCAGCAGCCAAGATCGGGCCTTCCGGGGGCAGTTCTTC. Amino acids: CASSQDRAFRGQFF.

This clonotype was detected ten times or more. The chain couples TRBV7-9 to TRBJ1-6, with TRBD1 matching 7 bases. The CDR3 has 15 amino acids. The trim removed 5 bases at V and 10 bases at J, leaving 11 bases unmatched. Germline V gene data show CDR1 as SEHNR and CDR2 as FQNEAQ (reference sequence). Written as DNA, the CDR3 is TGTGCCAGCAGCCCTCCAGGGGGATTCGGATCACCCCTCCACTTT. Encoded protein: CASSPPGGFGSPLHF.

This chain uses TRBV2 with TRBJ2-1; D is unclear. This CDR3 is 11 amino acids long. Deletions cut 11 bases from V and 5 bases from J, with 10 bases between. Looked up from germline, CDR1 is SNHLY and CDR2 is FYNNEI. The CDR3 here is CARLQNNEQFF. CDR3 DNA: TGTGCCCGCCTCCAGAACAATGAGCAGTTCTTC.

V is TRBV12-5 and J is TRBJ1-1, with a tentative D call TRBD1 (5 bases). The CDR3 spans 12 residues. Germline V CDR1 and CDR2: LGHNT, FRNRAP. Trimming stripped 6 bases from V and 4 bases from J, with 9 bases between. CDR3: CASGPGFTEAFF. DNA for the CDR3: TGTGCTAGTGGACCAGGGTTCACTGAAGCTTTCTTT. Supplemented by reference TRBV12-5 and TRBJ1-1, the full variable domain reads DARVTQTPRHKVTEMGQEVTMRCQPILGHNTVFWYRQTMMQGLELLAYFRNRAPLDDSGMPKDRFSAEMPDATLATLKIQPSEPRDSAVYFCASGPGFTEAFFGQGTRLTVV.

This clonotype has a handful of counts. The V gene is TRBV6-5, the J gene TRBJ1-1, with a weak D call TRBD1 (5 bases). V lost 0 bases, J lost 0 bases, and 8 bases lay in between. CDR1 is MNHEY, CDR2 SVGAGI, per germline. The CDR3 covers 15 residues. DNA of the CDR3: TGTGCCAGCAGTTACTCGGGACTCATGAACACTGAAGCTTTCTTT. It specifies CASSYSGLMNTEAFF.

The rearrangement joins TRBV7-8 to TRBJ2-7, with 9 bases matching TRBD2. Germline trimming cut 1 base from V and 3 bases from J; bases unmatched to any gene: 4. The CDR3 extends over 15 amino acids. Germline V gene sequence: CDR1 SGHVS, CDR2 FQNEAQ. CDR3 region: CASSLGGGAFYEQYV. DNA of the CDR3: TGTGCCAGCAGCTTAGGCGGGGGGGCTTTCTACGAGCAGTACGTC.

This clonotype has just a few counts. The chain combines TRBV12-3 or TRBV12-4 with TRBJ2-4; TRBD2 aligns across 7 bases. This CDR3 spans 15 amino acids. V dropped 2 bases and J dropped 4; count of bases not matched to a gene: 5. The CDR3 DNA sequence: TGTGCCAGCAGTTTAACGAGCGGGGCGAAAAACATTCAGTACTTC. It codes for CASSLTSGAKNIQYF.

This clonotype turned up a few times. The chain is built from TRBV7-6 and TRBJ2-2; D is uncertain. The CDR3 length is 15 residues. V dropped 5 bases and J dropped 0 bases, with 10 bases sitting between them. CDR1 and CDR2 from the germline V gene are SGHVS and FNYEAQ. CDR3 nucleotides: TGTGCCAGCAGCCCCGAGTCGGCGAACACCGGGGAGCTGTTTTTT. Protein: CASSPESANTGELFF.

This clonotype was seen more than once but under ten times. The V gene is TRBV27, the J gene TRBJ1-5, with 7 bases matching TRBD1. Trimming took 3 bases from V and 5 from J; bases not matched to a gene: 4. Germline CDR1 and CDR2: MNHEY and SMNVEV (reference sequence). This CDR3 region has 14 residues. CDR3 nucleotide sequence: TGTGCCAGCAGTTTTGTAGGGGGCCATCAGCCCCAGCATTTT. It yields the protein CASSFVGGHQPQHF.

This clonotype was picked up many times. V gene TRBV12-3 or TRBV12-4 combines with J gene TRBJ2-1; 7 nucleotides match TRBD1. Trimming took 3 bases from V and 2 from J; bases not matched to a gene: 4. CDR3 length: 15 amino acids. The CDR3 protein is CASSFRTGAYNEQFF. The CDR3 nucleotides read TGTGCCAGCAGTTTCCGGACAGGAGCCTACAATGAGCAGTTCTTC.

The V call is TRBV19, the J call TRBJ1-1; no clear D. The V and J ends lost 5 bases and 11 bases respectively, with 15 bases between them. The germline V gene encodes CDR1 LNHDA and CDR2 SQIVND (reference sequence). This CDR3 is 12 amino acids long. The CDR3 DNA is TGTGCCAGTAGTCCGCTCGGATTGAATGCTTTCTTT. Its protein product is CASSPLGLNAFF.

This clonotype has just one count. V usage is TRBV2 and J usage is TRBJ1-5; 10 positions match TRBD1. CDR1 is SNHLY, CDR2 FYNNEI, per germline. The CDR3 totals 20 residues. V lost 1 base, J lost 1 base, and 13 bases stayed unmatched. The CDR3 coding sequence is TGTGCCAGCAGTGAAGATTCCGGGACAGGGGAGATAAGGAGCAATCAGCCCCAGCATTTT. Encoded protein: CASSEDSGTGEIRSNQPQHF.

The rearrangement uses TRBV7-3 and TRBJ2-1, with 14 bases matching TRBD2. V dropped 0 bases and J dropped 2; count of bases not matched to a gene: 9. CDR3 length: 20 residues. Germline V gives CDR1 SGHTA, CDR2 FQGTGA. The CDR3 reads CASSLTPGLAGEVAYNEQFF. The DNA for the CDR3 is TGTGCCAGCAGCTTAACGCCGGGACTAGCGGGGGAAGTGGCCTACAATGAGCAGTTCTTC.

This chain links TRBV20-1 with TRBJ2-5, with 10 nucleotides matching TRBD2. The germline CDR1 and CDR2 sequences are DFQATT and SNEGSKA (reference sequence). CDR3 length equals 16 residues. With 3 bases clipped from V and 0 bases from J, the junction kept 7 bases outside the gene matches. In DNA form, the CDR3 reads TGCAGTGCTAGGTGGCTAGCGGGGGCAAACCAAGAGACCCAGTACTTC. Amino acids: CSARWLAGANQETQYF.

This chain uses TRBV28 with TRBJ1-1, with D possibly matching TRBD1 (6 bases). V was trimmed by 7 bases and J by 8 bases, leaving 20 bases between them. This CDR3 is 14 amino acids long. Germline V gene data show CDR1 as MDHEN and CDR2 as SYDVKM. CDR3 in amino acids: CASTDRRASGEAFF. CDR3 coding DNA: TGTGCCAGCACCGACAGGAGGGCCTCAGGGGAAGCTTTCTTT.

The CDR3 reads CASSYFALTSSADTQYF. DNA for the CDR3: TGTGCCAGCAGTTATTTTGCTTTGACTAGCAGCGCAGATACGCAGTATTTT. The chain couples TRBV6-6 to TRBJ2-3; 7 bases align to TRBD2. From germline, CDR1 is MNHNY and CDR2 SVGAGI (reference sequence). The CDR3 is 17 amino acids. V lost 3 bases and J lost 4; bases outside the gene matches: 13.

The chain recombines TRBV6-2 or TRBV6-3 with TRBJ1-5, with a tentative D call TRBD1 (6 bases). V was shortened by 3 bases and J by 7 bases, with 16 bases between the two germline ends. The CDR3 consists of 15 residues. CDR1 is MNHEY and CDR2 is SVGEGT in the germline V gene. This chain's CDR3 is CASSYNGGTGQPQHF. CDR3 bases: TGTGCCAGCAGTTATAATGGGGGAACAGGGCAGCCCCAGCATTTT.

V usage is TRBV27 and J usage is TRBJ1-2; 9 nucleotides agree with TRBD1. J gave up 1 base and V 6 bases, and 6 bases lay outside the gene matches. The V gene's germline CDR1 is MNHEY and CDR2 SMNVEV (reference sequence). This CDR3 is 15 amino acids long. The CDR3 DNA sequence: TGTGCCAGCAGGGCCGCGACAGGGGGTAACTATGGCTACACCTTC. Translating gives CASRAATGGNYGYTF.

This clonotype has only a few counts. This chain links TRBV13 with TRBJ2-1; D not certain. In germline, CDR1 is PRHDT, CDR2 FYEKMQ (reference sequence). Trimming pared 5 bases from V and 7 bases from J, leaving 12 bases between. The CDR3 consists of 13 residues. CDR3 protein: CASSLTSRNEQFF. CDR3 DNA sequence: TGTGCCAGCAGCCTTACCTCGAGGAATGAGCAGTTCTTC.

CDR3 in DNA: TGTGCCAGCAGCAGGGGACAGGACTACGAGCAGTACTTC. Protein sequence: CASSRGQDYEQYF. The rearrangement uses TRBV7-6 and TRBJ2-7; TRBD1 aligns across 8 bases. The CDR3 loop spans 13 amino acids. V shed 5 bases and J 3 bases; nucleotides not matched to a gene: 3. The germline V gene has CDR1 SGHVS and CDR2 FNYEAQ.

The CDR3, as DNA: TGTGCCATCAGTGAGCCAAGGCCAGGGTGGAATGAGCAGTTCTTC. It codes for CAISEPRPGWNEQFF. The J gene is TRBJ2-1, the V gene TRBV10-3; weak D call: TRBD1 (5 bases). The germline V gene has CDR1 ENHRY and CDR2 SYGVKD. V lost 2 bases and J 7 bases, leaving 15 bases between the germline ends. CDR3 length equals 15 residues.